This is a list of T cell receptor beta chains from one sample in a study of OX40 agonist ivuxolimab in advanced cancers. Sequencing was performed with immunoSEQ multiplex PCR; in TCRdb, only in-frame clones are kept and a portion is missing. The data hold 65,000 to 80,000 clones, with approximately 93% observed a single time. Sequenced material: CD4+ or CD8+ T cells sorted from blood, taken in a trial of the OX40 agonist ivuxolimab. These receptors were taken from an adult with an advanced solid tumor such as melanoma, head and neck, liver or kidney cancer. Both conserved end residues are trimmed from each CDR3. Clone size appears in some rows only: once, few, many, or a class for an expanded clone.

clone_size: once; v_call: TRBV5-1; j_call: TRBJ2-2; cdr3_aa: ASSLVVGPGELF
clone_size: NA; v_call: TRBV27; j_call: TRBJ1-4; cdr3_aa: ASSPRDGNEKLF
clone_size: NA; v_call: TRBV5-1; j_call: TRBJ1-6; cdr3_aa: ASSPGQGSSPLH
clone_size: NA; v_call: TRBV4-2; j_call: TRBJ2-1; cdr3_aa: ASSQENGRPNEQF
clone_size: NA; v_call: TRBV15; j_call: TRBJ1-4; cdr3_aa: ATSRGGANEKLF
clone_size: NA; v_call: TRBV10-3; j_call: TRBJ2-7; cdr3_aa: AISELADTYEQY
clone_size: NA; v_call: TRBV10-3; j_call: TRBJ1-5; cdr3_aa: ASKGGSNSNQPQH
clone_size: few; v_call: TRBV6-5; j_call: TRBJ1-5; cdr3_aa: ASSYLGGNQPQH
clone_size: NA; v_call: TRBV6-5; j_call: TRBJ2-1; cdr3_aa: ASRRSSYNEQF
clone_size: NA; v_call: TRBV5-1; j_call: TRBJ1-2; cdr3_aa: ASSSSSTGMYGYT
clone_size: NA; v_call: TRBV28; j_call: TRBJ1-1; cdr3_aa: ASSRTPENTEAF
clone_size: NA; v_call: TRBV10-3; j_call: TRBJ1-1; cdr3_aa: AISEEGSLAF
clone_size: NA; v_call: TRBV27; j_call: TRBJ2-7; cdr3_aa: ASSLLGGTYEQY
clone_size: NA; v_call: TRBV28; j_call: TRBJ2-2; cdr3_aa: ASSPPGTTNTGELF
clone_size: NA; v_call: TRBV7-7; j_call: TRBJ2-3; cdr3_aa: ASSLGIAGDTQY
clone_size: NA; v_call: TRBV19; j_call: TRBJ2-3; cdr3_aa: ASMPGPRADTQY
clone_size: NA; v_call: TRBV23-1; j_call: TRBJ1-1; cdr3_aa: ASSHTGLMNTEAF
clone_size: NA; v_call: TRBV19; j_call: TRBJ2-1; cdr3_aa: ASSRVAGGQHNEQF
clone_size: NA; v_call: TRBV5-1; j_call: TRBJ2-5; cdr3_aa: ASSRDASGGGETQY
clone_size: NA; v_call: TRBV4-1; j_call: TRBJ2-7; cdr3_aa: ASSQERGQLSYEQY
clone_size: once; v_call: TRBV5-8; j_call: TRBJ2-1; cdr3_aa: ASSFIWTGGRNEQF
clone_size: NA; v_call: TRBV19; j_call: TRBJ1-1; cdr3_aa: ASQLTGFSTEAF
clone_size: NA; v_call: TRBV7-8; j_call: TRBJ2-3; cdr3_aa: ASTPRGLARDTQY
clone_size: NA; v_call: TRBV27; j_call: TRBJ1-5; cdr3_aa: ASSPLYRGGGNQPQH
clone_size: once; v_call: TRBV6-6; j_call: TRBJ2-3; cdr3_aa: ASSYGLAGGPDTQY
clone_size: NA; v_call: TRBV30; j_call: TRBJ2-7; cdr3_aa: AWSPTRTGDPYEQY